The 14 T cell receptor beta chains below were found in one sample sequenced in a study of early T cells in non-severe SARS-CoV-2 infection. TCRdb re-called the 5' RACE reads with MiXCR, one entry per CDR3 protein. Of 95,000 to 100,000 distinct CDR3 sequences in the sample, around 10% were seen once. Sequenced sample: whole blood. The receptor set was obtained from an adult who was a healthcare worker with PCR-confirmed SARS-CoV-2 infection or an uninfected control (not recorded which).

The V call is TRBV12-5, the J call TRBJ2-3; D might be TRBD1 (6 bases). This CDR3 has 14 residues. Germline CDR1 and CDR2: LGHNT and FRNRAP. Trimming stripped 5 bases from V and 7 bases from J, with 16 bases between. The CDR3: CASGGRDIMYTQYF. In nucleotides, the CDR3 is TGTGCTAGTGGTGGCCGGGACATAATGTATACGCAGTATTTT.

A few counts support this clonotype. The genes are TRBV21-1 and TRBJ2-1; whether TRBD1, the table's D call, matches the DNA was not checked. TRBV21-1 counts as a pseudogene. This CDR3 has 14 residues. Here the CDR3 DNA reads TGTGCCAGCAGCCTAGAGGGGGGATACAATGAGCAGTTCTTC. Amino acids: CASSLEGGYNEQFF.

V usage is TRBV6-7 and J usage is TRBJ2-7; D gene ambiguous. TRBV6-7 is classed as an ORF, of uncertain function. The ends were cut back, 7 bases at V and 0 bases at J, with 10 bases in the middle. This CDR3 is 13 amino acids long. CDR3 loop: CASTEKSSYEQYF. The CDR3 bases are TGTGCCAGCACCGAAAAAAGCTCCTACGAGCAGTACTTC.

This clonotype was seen ten or more times. The rearrangement joins TRBV5-1 to TRBJ1-1, with D maybe TRBD1 (5 bases). V was clipped by 9 bases and J by 4 bases, with 16 bases between them. Per the germline V gene, CDR1 is SGHRS and CDR2 is YFSETQ. The CDR3 spans 13 residues. CDR3 region: CATTLGTGTEAFF. CDR3 in DNA: TGCGCCACCACGCTGGGGACGGGCACTGAAGCTTTCTTT.

This clonotype was counted at least ten times. The chain carries TRBV7-2 and TRBJ2-4; D may correspond to TRBD1 or TRBD2 (5 bases each). The V end lost 5 bases, the J end lost 1 base, and 30 bases lay between the germline ends. CDR3 length: 21 residues. CDR1 is SGHTA and CDR2 is FQGNSA in the germline V gene. The CDR3 sequence is CASSPNRGLRSRSPAKNIQYF. DNA for the CDR3: TGTGCCAGCAGCCCAAACCGGGGCCTTCGAAGTCGCTCTCCGGCCAAAAACATTCAGTACTTC.

This clonotype was detected only a few times. V gene TRBV9 combines with J gene TRBJ2-7, with TRBD1 matching over 10 bases. This CDR3 comprises 15 residues. Germline CDR1 and CDR2: SGDLS and YYNGEE. The ends lost 4 bases at V and 0 bases at J; junction bases unmatched: 4. The chain's CDR3 is CASSPRTGGSYEQYF. The CDR3 DNA sequence: TGTGCCAGCAGCCCCCGGACAGGGGGCTCCTACGAGCAGTACTTC.

This clonotype was detected a few times. The chain couples TRBV7-9 to TRBJ2-3, with 7 bases aligning to TRBD2. V lost 5 bases and J lost 0; bases outside the gene matches: 2. The CDR3 runs 14 residues. Per the germline V gene, CDR1 is SEHNR and CDR2 is FQNEAQ (reference sequence). The CDR3 nucleotides read TGTGCCAGCAGCCAGACTAGCAGCACAGATACGCAGTATTTT. Its translation: CASSQTSSTDTQYF.

The rearrangement links TRBV2 to TRBJ2-1; 8 bases are a match to TRBD2. This CDR3 is 15 amino acids long. Germline loops: CDR1 SNHLY, CDR2 FYNNEI. Losses at the gene ends were 8 bases for V and 3 bases for J; bases not matched to a gene: 9. CDR3 loop: CASSGGLAGYNEQFF. Here the CDR3 DNA reads TGTGCCAGCTCCGGCGGGCTAGCGGGCTACAATGAGCAGTTCTTC.

V usage is TRBV29-1 and J usage is TRBJ1-1, with 7 bases fitting TRBD1. Germline values: CDR1 SQVTM, CDR2 ANQGSEA. This CDR3 is built from 13 residues. V dropped 4 bases and J dropped 0; count of bases not matched to a gene: 2. In nucleotides, the CDR3 is TGCAGCGTTGCAGGGGGGATGAACACTGAAGCTTTCTTT. Its protein product is CSVAGGMNTEAFF.

V is TRBV4-1 and J is TRBJ1-4, with D possibly being TRBD1 (5 bases). The V gene's germline CDR1 is MGHRA and CDR2 YSYEKL. The CDR3 has 15 amino acids. V shed 3 bases and J shed 3 bases, with 11 bases lying between them. CDR3 in DNA: TGCGCCAGCAGCCAGATCCCGGGACCTAATGAAAAACTGTTTTTT. Amino acid sequence: CASSQIPGPNEKLFF.

This clonotype was observed a handful of times. V usage is TRBV3-1 and J usage is TRBJ2-7; no clear D gene. CDR3 length: 12 amino acids. Germline CDR1 LGHDT, CDR2 YNNKEL (reference sequence). Trimming shortened V by 1 base and J by 3 bases, and 4 bases separated the two germline ends. The CDR3 coding sequence is TGTGCCAGCAGCCAAGGCGACTACGAGCAGTACTTC. This translates into CASSQGDYEQYF.

This clonotype occurred many times. The chain combines TRBV5-1 with TRBJ1-1; tentative D call: TRBD1 (6 bases). Deletions cut 0 bases from V and 1 base from J, with 7 bases between. This CDR3 region has 14 residues. Per the germline V gene, CDR1 is SGHRS and CDR2 is YFSETQ. The CDR3 DNA follows: TGCGCCAGCAGCTTGGGGGACACGAACACTGAAGCTTTCTTT. It specifies CASSLGDTNTEAFF. The full variable domain, rest sourced from reference TRBV5-1 and TRBJ1-1, is KAGVTQTPRYLIKTRGQQVTLSCSPISGHRSVSWYQQTPGQGLQFLFEYFSETQRNKGNFPGRFSGRQFSNSRSEMNVSTLELGDSALYLCASSLGDTNTEAFFGQGTRLTVV.

This chain joins TRBV7-2 and TRBJ2-1; D gene unclear. Germline V gene sequence: CDR1 SGHTA, CDR2 FQGNSA. The CDR3 has 13 residues. V dropped 2 bases and J dropped 6 bases, with 8 bases sitting between them. Here the CDR3 reads CASSLWLFNEQFF. The CDR3 DNA reads TGTGCCAGCAGCTTATGGTTGTTCAATGAGCAGTTCTTC.

The sample holds a few counts of this clonotype. This chain uses TRBV11-2 with TRBJ2-4, with TRBD2 as a possible D gene (5 bases). Germline lookup yields CDR1 SGHAT and CDR2 FQNNGV. V was clipped by 5 bases and J by 13 bases, with 21 bases between them. The CDR3 is 14 residues long. The CDR3 region is CASSPGMAAHLQYF. As DNA, the CDR3 is TGTGCCAGCAGCCCGGGGATGGCAGCTCATCTCCAGTACTTC.